A selection of T cell receptor beta chains follows, all from one sample in a study of blood T cell repertoires in COVID-19. Measured with immunoSEQ multiplex PCR; TCRdb has only the in-frame clones, and not every one. Here the sample spans some 300,000 clones, roughly 86% being singletons. Sequenced sample: PBMCs or T cells enriched from blood (not recorded which). The source is a woman aged 30 to 39 who had recovered from COVID-19. Each CDR3 is given with its conserved first and last residue. A D gene is named only where the DNA matches it firmly. The size field is filled for only some rows; it gives once, few, many or a size class.

CDR3: CASSRRGLRETQYF; DNA: TGTGCCAGTAGTAGGCGGGGGCTTAGGGAGACCCAGTACTTC; V: TRBV19; size: .; D: .; J: TRBJ2-5
CDR3: CASRGELAKNIQYF; DNA: TGTGCCAGCAGAGGAGAGCTAGCCAAAAACATTCAGTACTTC; V: TRBV27; size: .; D: .; J: TRBJ2-4
CDR3: CAWSVGVQETQYF; DNA: TGTGCCTGGAGTGTGGGCGTACAAGAGACCCAGTACTTC; V: TRBV30; size: once; D: .; J: TRBJ2-5
CDR3: CASSLRRGRYSNQPQHF; DNA: TGTGCCAGCAGTTTACGGCGGGGCCGATATAGCAATCAGCCCCAGCATTTT; V: TRBV28; size: .; D: .; J: TRBJ1-5
CDR3: CASSLQGTGQPQHF; DNA: TGCGCCAGCAGCCTACAGGGGACGGGTCAGCCCCAGCATTTT; V: TRBV5-1; size: few; D: TRBD1; J: TRBJ1-5
CDR3: CASSLSRDRGGKDYGYTF; DNA: TGCGCCAGCAGCTTGTCTAGGGACAGGGGGGGAAAGGACTATGGCTACACCTTC; V: TRBV5-1; size: .; D: TRBD1; J: TRBJ1-2
CDR3: CASRVGNTIYF; DNA: TGTGCCAGTCGGGTTGGAAACACCATATATTTT; V: TRBV19; size: .; D: .; J: TRBJ1-3
CDR3: CASSSDRDGYTF; DNA: TGCGCCAGCAGCTCGGACAGGGATGGCTACACCTTC; V: TRBV5-1; size: .; D: TRBD1; J: TRBJ1-2
CDR3: CASSLKTGNTEAFF; DNA: TGTGCCAGCAGCTTGAAAACGGGAAACACTGAAGCTTTCTTT; V: TRBV5-4; size: .; D: .; J: TRBJ1-1
CDR3: CATLGGNYGYTF; DNA: TGTGCCACCCTGGGGGGTAACTATGGCTACACCTTC; V: TRBV2; size: once; D: .; J: TRBJ1-2
CDR3: CSGGRDTEAFF; DNA: TGCAGCGGGGGACGGGACACTGAAGCTTTCTTT; V: TRBV29-1; size: .; D: .; J: TRBJ1-1
CDR3: CASSLGTGGLYGYTF; DNA: TGTGCCAGCAGTTTAGGCACGGGGGGGCTATATGGCTACACCTTC; V: TRBV27; size: few; D: .; J: TRBJ1-2
CDR3: CASSTRQGFYLFTSYNEQFF; DNA: TGTGCCAGCAGCACAAGACAGGGCTTCTACCTTTTTACATCCTACAATGAGCAGTTCTTC; V: TRBV21-1; size: .; D: .; J: TRBJ2-1
CDR3: CASSLGGIQSGNTIYF; DNA: TGTGCCAGCAGCTTAGGAGGGATTCAGTCTGGAAACACCATATATTTT; V: TRBV7-6; size: .; D: .; J: TRBJ1-3
CDR3: CASRIRDTYGYTF; DNA: TGTGCCAGCAGAATTAGGGACACATATGGCTACACCTTC; V: TRBV6-5; size: .; D: .; J: TRBJ1-2
CDR3: CASSFGAGGGETQYF; DNA: TGCGCCAGCAGCTTTGGGGCGGGGGGCGGAGAGACCCAGTACTTC; V: TRBV5-1; size: .; D: TRBD2; J: TRBJ2-5
CDR3: CASSREGVREGRIYEQYF; DNA: TGTGCCAGCAGCCGCGAGGGGGTGCGGGAGGGCCGAATCTACGAGCAGTACTTC; V: TRBV7-8; size: .; D: TRBD2; J: TRBJ2-7
CDR3: CASSRGQSISAQHF; DNA: TGTGCCAGCAGCCGCGGACAGTCCATTAGCGCCCAGCATTTT; V: TRBV7-9; size: .; D: .; J: TRBJ1-5
CDR3: CASSLVSPVNRRLGTNEKLFF; DNA: TGTGCCAGCAGTTTAGTCAGCCCGGTAAATCGCCGCCTAGGAACTAATGAAAAACTGTTTTTT; V: TRBV27; size: .; D: .; J: TRBJ1-4
CDR3: CAASRDISYEQYF; DNA: TGTGCCGCCTCAAGGGACATTTCCTACGAGCAGTACTTC; V: TRBV10-3; size: .; D: .; J: TRBJ2-7
CDR3: CASSFGKPGNTIYF; DNA: TGCGCCAGCAGCTTCGGTAAGCCGGGAAACACCATATATTTT; V: TRBV5-1; size: .; D: .; J: TRBJ1-3
CDR3: CASSEGTGAAGGYEQYF; DNA: TGTGCCAGCAGTGAAGGGACAGGGGCCGCCGGCGGCTACGAGCAGTACTTC; V: TRBV6-1; size: .; D: TRBD1; J: TRBJ2-7
CDR3: CASMAGASGGYGYTF; DNA: TGTGCCAGCATGGCAGGGGCGAGTGGTGGCTATGGCTACACCTTC; V: TRBV27; size: .; D: .; J: TRBJ1-2
CDR3: CATQDRENYGYTF; DNA: TGTGCCACCCAGGACAGGGAGAACTATGGCTACACCTTC; V: TRBV24-1; size: few; D: TRBD1; J: TRBJ1-2
CDR3: CASSLGAGPYEQYF; DNA: TGCGCCAGCAGCTTGGGGGCGGGACCCTACGAGCAGTACTTC; V: TRBV5-1; size: .; D: .; J: TRBJ2-7
CDR3: CALAGYNEQFF; DNA: TGTGCTCTAGCGGGGTACAATGAGCAGTTCTTC; V: TRBV30; size: .; D: TRBD2; J: TRBJ2-1
CDR3: CASSIERGNEKLFF; DNA: TGTGCCAGTAGTATAGAGAGGGGGAATGAAAAACTGTTTTTT; V: TRBV19; size: .; D: .; J: TRBJ1-4
CDR3: CSVGGLTSGLAAGELFF; DNA: TGCAGCGTTGGGGGTTTGACTAGCGGTCTCGCTGCGGGGGAGCTGTTTTTT; V: TRBV29-1; size: .; D: TRBD2; J: TRBJ2-2